The clone carrying this T cell receptor beta chain appeared a few times. The method was immunoSEQ multiplex PCR; TCRdb's version includes in-frame clones alone and lacks a portion of them. The sample lists some 140,000 clones, around 78% seen once, with around 1.7% in the top ten. These data originate in a study of blood T cell repertoires in COVID-19. Whole-study context: Samples representing acute and convalescent COVID-19 were sourced from the United States, Italy and Spain. Sample material is recorded as cDNA or gDNA derived from T cells, B-cell-depleted T cells, or PBMCs.

The germline CDR1 and CDR2 sequences are KGHSH and LQKENI. V lost 0 bases and J 9 bases, leaving 12 bases between the germline ends. This CDR3 contains 14 residues. Input material: peripheral blood. This clonotype was sampled from a man older than 75 with acute or convalescent COVID-19. The chain carries TRBV18 and TRBJ2-1; tentative D call: TRBD1 (5 bases). The CDR3 DNA follows: TGTGCCAGCTCACCACCGAGTTCAAGGGGTGAGCAGTTCTTC. This gives the protein CASSPPSSRGEQFF. The full variable domain, in which reference TRBV18 and TRBJ2-1 provide the parts outside the CDR3, is NAGVMQNPRHLVRRRGQEARLRCSPMKGHSHVYWYRQLPEEGLKFMVYLQKENIIDESGMPKERFSAEFPKEGPSILRIQQVVRGDSAAYFCASSPPSSRGEQFFGPGTRLTVL.